This TCR beta chain was sequenced in a study of CD4 T cells in relation to SARS-CoV-2 and coronaviruses. Study as a whole: PBMCs were cultured with antigen for roughly nine days before TCR beta sequencing.

The assay was immunoSEQ multiplex PCR, and TCRdb's table has in-frame clones only and misses some. The data hold around 16,000 clones, with nearly 85% observed a single time. General study points: Crossreactive clones expanded significantly less to SARS-CoV-2 than monoreactive clones.

Germline V gives CDR1 SGHDT, CDR2 YYEEEE. CDR3 size: 16 residues. Trimming removed 0 bases from V and 3 bases from J; junction bases left unmatched: 3. CD4+ T cells from unexposed donors were obtained before the COVID-19 pandemic (2011-2018). The cells were cultured for approximately 10 days before CD4+ T cells were isolated. Testing used SARS-CoV-2 S/N and four cold-coronavirus spikes on unexposed-donor CD4+ T cells, cells permitting. Fresh IL-2 medium replaced half the medium on days 3 and 7. Comment on this clone: What it recognizes is unknown.

This chain joins TRBV5-6 and TRBJ2-3, with 11 bases aligning to TRBD2. The clonotype comes from a human donor in good health. Material: CD4+ T cells from PBMCs, cultured in vitro. CDR3 amino acids: CASSLVLAGVTDTQYF. CDR3 sequence (DNA): TGTGCCAGCAGCTTGGTACTAGCGGGAGTTACAGATACGCAGTATTTT.